Following are 16 T cell receptor beta chains from one sample sequenced in a study of OX40 agonist ivuxolimab in advanced cancers. Measured with immunoSEQ multiplex PCR; TCRdb has only the in-frame clones, and not every one. The table has 70,000 or so clones, around 91% seen once. This specimen consisted of CD4+ or CD8+ T cells sorted from blood, obtained in a trial of the OX40 agonist ivuxolimab. Every receptor here comes from an adult with an advanced solid tumor such as melanoma, head and neck, liver or kidney cancer.

V is TRBV9 and J is TRBJ1-2; D unresolved. The CDR3 is made up of 15 amino acids. Germline CDR1 reads SGDLS; CDR2 reads YYNGEE. Trimming pared 0 bases from V and 5 bases from J, leaving 14 bases between. In DNA form, the CDR3 reads TGTGCCAGCAGCGTAGGGGAAGGGTCTAGGTATGGCTACACCTTC. Translation gives CASSVGEGSRYGYTF.

The rearrangement joins TRBV10-3 to TRBJ2-3; 15 positions match TRBD2. This CDR3 has 17 residues. The V gene's germline CDR1 is ENHRY and CDR2 SYGVKD. The ends lost 7 bases at V and 0 bases at J; junction bases unmatched: 5. This CDR3 is CAIIGTSGGTSTDTQYF. In DNA, the CDR3 is TGTGCCATCATAGGGACTAGCGGGGGGACTAGCACAGATACGCAGTATTTT.

The chain couples TRBV6-5 to TRBJ2-5; 9 bases are a match to TRBD1. V shed 6 bases and J 5 bases; nucleotides not matched to a gene: 4. The CDR3 is made up of 13 amino acids. Germline V gene sequence: CDR1 MNHEY, CDR2 SVGAGI. This chain's CDR3 is CASRRTGAETQYF. The DNA for the CDR3 is TGTGCCAGCAGAAGGACAGGGGCGGAGACCCAGTACTTC.

The V gene is TRBV28, the J gene TRBJ1-2, with TRBD1 matching 9 bases. Germline CDR1 and CDR2: MDHEN and SYDVKM. The CDR3 is made up of 15 amino acids. Trimming at V came to 3 bases and at J to 1 base, leaving 3 bases not matched to a gene. The CDR3 region is CASSLSTGGNYGYTF. The CDR3 DNA follows: TGTGCCAGCAGTTTGTCGACAGGGGGTAACTATGGCTACACCTTC.

The gene calls are TRBV5-1 and TRBJ2-5; TRBD2 matches at 8 bases. This CDR3 comprises 13 residues. The germline CDR1 and CDR2 sequences are SGHRS and YFSETQ. J gave up 1 base and V 5 bases, and 1 base lay outside the gene matches. The CDR3 coding sequence is TGCGCCAGCAGGGGGACTAGCCAAGAGACCCAGTACTTC. This gives the protein CASRGTSQETQYF. Full variable domain (rest looked up from reference TRBV5-1 and TRBJ2-5): KAGVTQTPRYLIKTRGQQVTLSCSPISGHRSVSWYQQTPGQGLQFLFEYFSETQRNKGNFPGRFSGRQFSNSRSEMNVSTLELGDSALYLCASRGTSQETQYFGPGTRLLVL.

Turning to this clone: At one end, the junction sequence differs from germline, possibly due to a read error. The chain carries TRBV7-7 and TRBJ1-5; tentative D call: TRBD1 (5 bases). This CDR3 comprises 17 residues. Germline CDR1 SSHAT, CDR2 FNYEAQ (reference sequence). CDR3 loop: CASSLVSTASGGEPQHF. CDR3 nucleotide sequence: TGTGCTAGCAGCTTAGTGTCGACGGCCTCTGGAGGGGAGCCCCAGCATTTT.

This clone was recorded only once. The chain combines TRBV15 with TRBJ1-6, with 10 bases aligning to TRBD1. V was clipped by 3 bases and J by 7 bases; unmatched bases: 0. The CDR3 loop spans 14 amino acids. Germline V CDR1 and CDR2: LNHNV, YYDKDF (reference sequence). CDR3 nucleotides: TGTGCCACCAGCAGGGGACAGGGGAATTCACCCCTCCACTTT. Its protein product is CATSRGQGNSPLHF. Filled out from reference TRBV15 and TRBJ1-6, the complete variable domain reads DAMVIQNPRYQVTQFGKPVTLSCSQTLNHNVMYWYQQKSSQAPKLLFHYYDKDFNNEADTPDNFQSRRPNTSFCFLDIRSPGLGDTAMYLCATSRGQGNSPLHFGNGTRLTVT.

The rearrangement joins TRBV6-1 to TRBJ1-4; D is unclear. V was shortened by 8 bases and J by 7 bases, with 17 bases between the two germline ends. This CDR3 contains 14 residues. Germline CDR1 is MNHNS and CDR2 is SASEGT. The CDR3 sequence is CASCPTRRGEKLFF. CDR3 sequence (DNA): TGTGCCAGCTGTCCTACAAGGCGGGGTGAAAAACTGTTTTTT.

The V and J genes are TRBV18 and TRBJ1-6; D call uncertain. The CDR3 covers 13 residues. The ends were cut back, 3 bases at V and 12 bases at J, with 12 bases in the middle. Per germline, CDR1 KGHSH and CDR2 LQKENI. The CDR3 region has the DNA TGTGCCAGCTCACCCCCGGACGGTGAACCCCTCCACTTT. It is translated as CASSPPDGEPLHF.

In this sample, this clone turned up once. The chain has TRBV30 and TRBJ1-1, with a tentative D call TRBD1 (5 bases). The CDR3 extends over 15 amino acids. From germline, CDR1 is GTSNPN and CDR2 SVGIG (reference sequence). Trimming removed 0 bases at V and 3 bases at J, with 14 bases between. The CDR3 region is CAWSVGAGWDTEAFF. CDR3 DNA: TGTGCCTGGAGTGTCGGGGCAGGGTGGGACACTGAAGCTTTCTTT.

The genes are TRBV19 and TRBJ2-1, with D possibly being TRBD1 (5 bases). CDR1 is LNHDA and CDR2 is SQIVND in the germline V gene (reference sequence). The CDR3 is 15 residues long. Between the trimmed V and J ends, which lost 6 bases and 0 bases, there was a span of 12 bases. The CDR3 sequence: CASSLGASSYNEQFF. The CDR3 DNA reads as TGTGCCAGTAGCCTAGGGGCCAGCTCCTACAATGAGCAGTTCTTC.

Concerning this clone: Germline and junction disagree at one end, which may indicate a read error. This chain connects TRBV25-1 to TRBJ1-5; the D is unclear. Germline assignment: CDR1 MGHDK and CDR2 SYGVNS. CDR3 size: 13 residues. CDR3 sequence (DNA): TGTATGAACACCCAAGGGTGCAACCAGCCCCAGCATTTT. As protein: CMNTQGCNQPQHF.

J is TRBJ1-2 and V is TRBV19; 8 positions match TRBD1. The germline CDR1 and CDR2 sequences are LNHDA and SQIVND (reference sequence). This CDR3 comprises 15 residues. V dropped 3 bases and J dropped 5; count of bases not matched to a gene: 8. CDR3 DNA sequence: TGTGCCAGTAGTATCCCAGGGGGCGCGTTGTATGGCTACACCTTC. Translation: CASSIPGGALYGYTF.

The chain has TRBV4-1 and TRBJ2-1; D uncertain. Germline assignment: CDR1 MGHRA and CDR2 YSYEKL. With 3 bases removed from V and 2 bases from J, the gap between germline ends came to 14 bases. This CDR3 has 16 residues. CDR3 coding DNA: TGCGCCAGCAGCCATGTCGACTTGGTGGCCTACAATGAGCAGTTCTTC. Its translation is CASSHVDLVAYNEQFF.

V is TRBV6-1 and J is TRBJ2-3; 12 bases are shared with TRBD2. The CDR3 extends over 16 amino acids. From germline, CDR1 is MNHNS and CDR2 SASEGT. Unmatched junction bases numbered 5, after V lost 4 bases and J lost 3 bases. CDR3 coding DNA: TGTGCCAGCAGTGGCCTAGCGGGGGGGAAGACAGATACGCAGTATTTT. This sequence encodes CASSGLAGGKTDTQYF.

The rearrangement uses TRBV27 and TRBJ2-2; 9 bases align to TRBD1. V gave up 2 bases and J gave up 5 bases; unmatched junction bases: 6. The CDR3 is 16 residues long. From germline, CDR1 is MNHEY and CDR2 SMNVEV (reference sequence). The DNA of the CDR3 is TGTGCCAGCAGTTTAGCGGGACAGGGAAGTACCGGGGAGCTGTTTTTT. Translated, it gives CASSLAGQGSTGELFF.